This T cell receptor (beta chain) originates from a study of blood T cells in healthy people across ages. The authors ran a second PCR of 7 to 11 cycles using a sample-barcoded 5' primer and a J-beta primer mix. Each CDR3 protein is one row after TCRdb ran MiXCR on the 5' RACE reads. Of some 1,000,000 distinct CDR3 sequences in the sample, less than 25% were seen once. This clonotype has ten or more counts. The sample also formed part of further work on T cells of mothers and their children.

Sample: blood. This clonotype originated in a girl aged 2-10 years in good health.

Written as DNA, the CDR3 is TGTGCCAGCAGCCTCTCAACGGGACAGGGAACAGATACGCAGTATTTT. It specifies CASSLSTGQGTDTQYF. The gene calls are TRBV3-1 and TRBJ2-3; TRBD1 matches at 9 bases. CDR1 and CDR2 (germline): LGHDT, YNNKEL (reference sequence). The length of the CDR3 is 16 residues. J gave up 3 bases and V 4 bases, and 8 bases lay outside the gene matches.